This T cell receptor beta chain came from a study of blood T cells in healthy people across ages. General study findings and limits: Expanded clonotype changes were possibly confounded by unknown donor CMV status.

Notes on this clonotype: What it recognizes is unknown. Just one base apart from a much larger clone, this may be a read error.

The people who gave samples were healthy Caucasians from Russia, aged roughly 6 to 100. Isolation per sample recovered at least 7 million PBMCs. Extraction yielded at least 6 micrograms of total RNA per sample. For the second PCR, which ran for 7 to 11 cycles, a sample-barcoded 5' primer and a J-beta primer mix were used. One entry per CDR3 protein results from TCRdb running MiXCR on the 5' RACE reads. The table records more than 800,000 distinct CDR3 sequences, around 26% of them present only once. The V end was cut by 5 bases, the J end by 5 bases, with 18 bases between. This CDR3 has 15 amino acids.

This TCR was sampled from a woman aged 80 or older in good health. The rearrangement links TRBV12-3 or TRBV12-4 to TRBJ2-5; D not certain. The specimen was blood. In DNA form, the CDR3 reads TGTGCCAGCAGTCCTCACGGTCGTCGGCGGGAGACCCAGTACTTC. Translating it yields CASSPHGRRRETQYF.